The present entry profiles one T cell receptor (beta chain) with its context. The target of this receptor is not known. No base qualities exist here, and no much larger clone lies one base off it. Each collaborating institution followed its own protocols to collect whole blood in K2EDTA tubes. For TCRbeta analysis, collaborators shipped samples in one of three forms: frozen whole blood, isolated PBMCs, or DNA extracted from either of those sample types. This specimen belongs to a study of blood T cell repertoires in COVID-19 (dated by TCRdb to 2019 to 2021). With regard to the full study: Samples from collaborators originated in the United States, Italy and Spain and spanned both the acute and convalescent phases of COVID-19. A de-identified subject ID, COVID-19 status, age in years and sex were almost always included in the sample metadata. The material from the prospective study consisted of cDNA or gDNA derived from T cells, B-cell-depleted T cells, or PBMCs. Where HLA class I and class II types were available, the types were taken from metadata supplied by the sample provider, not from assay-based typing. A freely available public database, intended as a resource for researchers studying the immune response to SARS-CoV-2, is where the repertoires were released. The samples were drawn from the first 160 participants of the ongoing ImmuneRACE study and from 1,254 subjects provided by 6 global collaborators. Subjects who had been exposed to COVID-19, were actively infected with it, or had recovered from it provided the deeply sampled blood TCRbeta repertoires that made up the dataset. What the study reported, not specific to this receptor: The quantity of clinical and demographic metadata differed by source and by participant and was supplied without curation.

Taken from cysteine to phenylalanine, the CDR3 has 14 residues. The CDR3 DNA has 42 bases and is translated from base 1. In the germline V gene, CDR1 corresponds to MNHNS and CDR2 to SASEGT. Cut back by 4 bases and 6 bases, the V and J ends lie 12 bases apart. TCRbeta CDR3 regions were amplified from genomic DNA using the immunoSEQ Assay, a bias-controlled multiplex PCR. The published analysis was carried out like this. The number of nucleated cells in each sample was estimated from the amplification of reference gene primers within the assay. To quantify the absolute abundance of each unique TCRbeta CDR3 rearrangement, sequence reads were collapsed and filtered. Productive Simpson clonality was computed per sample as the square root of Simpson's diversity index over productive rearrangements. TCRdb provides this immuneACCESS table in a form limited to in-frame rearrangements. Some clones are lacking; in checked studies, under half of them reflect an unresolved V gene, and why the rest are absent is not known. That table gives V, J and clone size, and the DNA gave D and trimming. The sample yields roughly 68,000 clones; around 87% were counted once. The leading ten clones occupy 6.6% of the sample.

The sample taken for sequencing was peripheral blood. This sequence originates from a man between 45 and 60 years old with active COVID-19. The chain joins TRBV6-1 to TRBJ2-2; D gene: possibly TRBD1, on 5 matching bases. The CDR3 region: CASSVARVSGELFF. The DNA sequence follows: TGTGCCAGCAGTGTAGCCAGGGTTTCCGGGGAGCTGTTTTTT.